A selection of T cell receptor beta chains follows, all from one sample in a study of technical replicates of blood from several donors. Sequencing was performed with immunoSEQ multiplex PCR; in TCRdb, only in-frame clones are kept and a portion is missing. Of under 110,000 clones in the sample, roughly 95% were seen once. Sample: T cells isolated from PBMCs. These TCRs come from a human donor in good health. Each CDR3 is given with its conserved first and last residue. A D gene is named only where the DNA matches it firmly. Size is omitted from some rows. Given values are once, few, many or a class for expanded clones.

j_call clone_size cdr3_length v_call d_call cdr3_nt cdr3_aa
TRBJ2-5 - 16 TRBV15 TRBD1 TGTGCCACCAGCAGAGGCGCGACAGGGGAAGGGGAGACCCAGTACTTC CATSRGATGEGETQYF
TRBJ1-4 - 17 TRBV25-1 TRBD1 TGTGCCAGCAGTGCCCCTGGGTGGCAGGGGGTGAGTGAAAAACTGTTTTTT CASSAPGWQGVSEKLFF
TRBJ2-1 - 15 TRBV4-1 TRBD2 TGCGCCAGCAGCGTAAGCGGGAGCTCCTACAATGAGCAGTTCTTC CASSVSGSSYNEQFF
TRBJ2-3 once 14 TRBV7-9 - TGTGCCAGCAATTACGGCGGGGGCACAGATACGCAGTATTTT CASNYGGGTDTQYF
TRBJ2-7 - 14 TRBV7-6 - TGTGCCAGCAGCGAGGGTAGCGGAGACTACGAGCAGTACTTC CASSEGSGDYEQYF
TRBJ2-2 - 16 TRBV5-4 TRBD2 TGTACCAGCAGGAAGGGGCCTAGCGGGAGGACCGGGGAGCTGTTTTTT CTSRKGPSGRTGELFF
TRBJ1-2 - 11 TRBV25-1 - TGTGCCAGCAAGGTTGCAGGAGGCTACACCTTC CASKVAGGYTF
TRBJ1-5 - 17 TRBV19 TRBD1 TGTGCCACCGTCAATCGATTCGGACAGGGGATGGATCAGCCCCAGCATTTT CATVNRFGQGMDQPQHF
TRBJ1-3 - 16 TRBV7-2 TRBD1 TGTGCCAGAGACAGGGGCCATGGAGGTCGTGGAAACACCATATATTTT CARDRGHGGRGNTIYF
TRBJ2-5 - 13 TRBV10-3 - TGTGCCATTGGGGACCATGGGGGGGAGACCCAGTACTTC CAIGDHGGETQYF
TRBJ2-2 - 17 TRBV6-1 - TGTGCCAGCAGTGGCTACAGGGACGAGGTTAACACCGGGGAGCTGTTTTTT CASSGYRDEVNTGELFF
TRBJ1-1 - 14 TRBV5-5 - TGTGCCAGCAGCTTGGCGCGTCAGGAAAGTGGAGCTTTCTTT CASSLARQESGAFF
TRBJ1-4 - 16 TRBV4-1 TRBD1 TGCGCCAGCAGCCAAGCGCCAGGGGGTGACTATGAAAAACTGTTTTTT CASSQAPGGDYEKLFF
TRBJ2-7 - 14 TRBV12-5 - TGTATCACCTTCGTAAGGGGTGGCGACTACGAGCAGTACTTC CITFVRGGDYEQYF
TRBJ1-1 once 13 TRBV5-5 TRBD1 TGTGCCAGCAGCTGGACAGGGAAAACTGAAGCTTTCTTT CASSWTGKTEAFF
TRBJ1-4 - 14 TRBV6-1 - TGTGCCAGCAGTACCAGTATAACTAATGAAAAACTGTTTTTT CASSTSITNEKLFF
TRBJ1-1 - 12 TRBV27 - TGTGCCAGCAGTCCGCCGGGATTTGAAGCTTTCTTT CASSPPGFEAFF